This TCR beta chain was sequenced in a study of cytomegalovirus exposure and HLA in healthy donors. This CDR3 spans 13 amino acids. The germline CDR1 and CDR2 sequences are ENHRY and SYGVKD. The ends lost 6 bases at V and 5 bases at J; junction bases unmatched: 4. 60 Vbeta and 13 Jbeta primers were used in PCR. TCRdb's table, derived via immunoSEQ multiplex PCR, lists solely in-frame clones and lacks some. The sample has about 180,000 clones, around four fifths seen once. The sequenced sample consisted of PBMCs. The genes are TRBV10-3 and TRBJ1-5; 7 bases fit TRBD1. This receptor was obtained from a woman in her 30s in good health and CMV-seronegative. CDR3 protein: CAISDRADQPQHF. DNA of the CDR3: TGTGCCATCAGCGACAGGGCAGATCAGCCCCAGCATTTT.